The 24 T cell receptor beta chains listed next were all sequenced from one sample in a study of blood T cell repertoires in COVID-19. Clones were read by immunoSEQ multiplex PCR, and TCRdb kept only the in-frame ones, dropping some. The sample yields 250,000 to 300,000 clones, around 85% seen once. Sequencing input: PBMCs or T cells enriched from blood (not recorded which). These TCRs come from a woman aged 45-59 years who had recovered from COVID-19.

V usage is TRBV19 and J usage is TRBJ2-4; TRBD1 might be the D (6 bases). The CDR3 length is 16 residues. Germline CDR1 LNHDA, CDR2 SQIVND (reference sequence). Trimming removed 4 bases from V and 1 base from J, with 14 bases in between. The CDR3 reads CASSSTGRRAKNIQYF. The CDR3 DNA reads as TGTGCCAGTAGTAGTACAGGGAGACGGGCCAAAAACATTCAGTACTTC.

The chain employs TRBV2 and TRBJ2-2; TRBD1 matches 9 bases. The germline V gene encodes CDR1 SNHLY and CDR2 FYNNEI. The V segment lost 8 bases and the J segment 4 bases; nucleotides outside the gene matches: 5. The CDR3 length is 14 residues. This chain's CDR3 is CASAQGAGTGELFF. As DNA, the CDR3 is TGTGCCAGCGCACAGGGGGCCGGCACCGGGGAGCTGTTTTTT.

The gene calls are TRBV5-1 and TRBJ1-1, with TRBD1 as a possible D gene (6 bases). This CDR3 contains 14 residues. With 4 bases removed from V and 2 bases from J, the gap between germline ends came to 12 bases. CDR1 is SGHRS and CDR2 is YFSETQ in the germline V gene. In nucleotides, the CDR3 is TGCGCCAGCAGCGACCAGGGGATCAACACTGAAGCTTTCTTT. Its translation: CASSDQGINTEAFF.

The V call is TRBV9, the J call TRBJ2-7; 9 bases map to TRBD1. Germline V lookup: CDR1 SGDLS, CDR2 YYNGEE. V was clipped by 3 bases and J by 6 bases; unmatched bases: 7. The CDR3 covers 14 residues. The CDR3 bases are TGTGCCAGCAGCGCGTCCGGGACAGGGTCCGAGCAGTACTTC. It encodes CASSASGTGSEQYF.

This clone has only one observation. V and J are TRBV28 and TRBJ1-6; TRBD1 matches 7 bases. Germline lookup yields CDR1 MDHEN and CDR2 SYDVKM. V was pared by 6 bases and J by 6 bases, with 5 bases of the junction left unmatched. The CDR3 sequence is 14 residues long. CDR3 in DNA: TGTGCCAGCAGGTCGGGACAGTCTAATTCACCCCTCCACTTT. Amino acids: CASRSGQSNSPLHF.

V usage is TRBV9 and J usage is TRBJ2-3; 8 nucleotides agree with TRBD2. Per the germline V gene, CDR1 is SGDLS and CDR2 is YYNGEE. The length of the CDR3 is 15 residues. V shed 4 bases, J shed 4 bases, and the junction held 8 bases outside the gene matches. The chain's CDR3 is CASSLGLASADTQYF. As DNA, the CDR3 is TGTGCCAGCAGCTTAGGACTAGCTAGCGCAGATACGCAGTATTTT.

As DNA, the CDR3 is TGCGCCAGCAGCCCCGGACAGGGTGGGGGTAATCAGCCCCAGCATTTT. Its translation: CASSPGQGGGNQPQHF. V and J are TRBV5-1 and TRBJ1-5; 8 nucleotides align to TRBD1. V lost 4 bases and J lost 4; bases outside the gene matches: 10. CDR1 is SGHRS, CDR2 YFSETQ, per germline. CDR3 size: 16 residues. The complete variable domain, with remaining parts taken from reference TRBV5-1 and TRBJ1-5, reads KAGVTQTPRYLIKTRGQQVTLSCSPISGHRSVSWYQQTPGQGLQFLFEYFSETQRNKGNFPGRFSGRQFSNSRSEMNVSTLELGDSALYLCASSPGQGGGNQPQHFGDGTRLSIL.

This sequence joins TRBV20-1 and TRBJ2-1, with 7 nucleotides matching TRBD2. The CDR3 totals 14 residues. Germline values: CDR1 DFQATT, CDR2 SNEGSKA (reference sequence). J was trimmed by 4 bases and V by 3 bases; bases with no gene match: 6. The CDR3 is CSASPREAYNEQFF. CDR3 DNA sequence: TGCAGTGCTAGTCCCCGGGAGGCATACAATGAGCAGTTCTTC.

A single count supports this clone. This chain joins TRBV28 and TRBJ1-3; no clear D. This CDR3 contains 14 residues. Deletions cut 4 bases from V and 2 bases from J, with 9 bases between. The germline CDR1 and CDR2 sequences are MDHEN and SYDVKM. The CDR3 is CASSSPQTGNTIYF. CDR3 in DNA: TGTGCCAGCAGTTCCCCCCAGACTGGAAACACCATATATTTT. Combining the CDR3 with reference TRBV28 and TRBJ1-3 gives the whole variable domain DVKVTQSSRYLVKRTGEKVFLECVQDMDHENMFWYRQDPGLGLRLIYFSYDVKMKEKGDIPEGYSVSREKKERFSLILESASTNQTSMYLCASSSPQTGNTIYFGEGSWLTVV.

V is TRBV14 and J is TRBJ2-1; TRBD1 agrees at 7 bases. With V trimmed by 2 bases and J by 7 bases, 5 bases remained unmatched. CDR3 length equals 14 residues. Germline V CDR1 and CDR2: SGHDN, FVKESK. CDR3 in amino acids: CASSQWQGENEQFF. CDR3 nucleotide sequence: TGTGCCAGCAGCCAATGGCAGGGGGAGAATGAGCAGTTCTTC.

This chain connects TRBV6-4 to TRBJ2-1, with TRBD1 matching over 8 bases. Germline-derived CDR1 and CDR2 are MRHNA and SNTAGT. The CDR3 loop spans 14 amino acids. Losses at the gene ends were 4 bases for V and 10 bases for J; bases not matched to a gene: 9. The CDR3 nucleotides read TGTGCCAGCAGTGCCCAGGGGGCCATAGGGGAGCAGTTCTTC. Translation gives CASSAQGAIGEQFF.

The chain has TRBV7-2 and TRBJ1-2; 9 bases line up with TRBD1. Germline CDR1 and CDR2: SGHTA and FQGNSA. With 4 bases clipped from V and 3 bases from J, the junction kept 3 bases outside the gene matches. The CDR3 length is 14 residues. CDR3 sequence (DNA): TGTGCCAGCAGCTCCCGACAGGGGGACTATGGCTACACCTTC. It codes for CASSSRQGDYGYTF. Full variable domain (remainder filled in from reference TRBV7-2 and TRBJ1-2): GAGVSQSPSNKVTEKGKDVELRCDPISGHTALYWYRQSLGQGLEFLIYFQGNSAPDKSGLPSDRFSAERTGGSVSTLTIQRTQQEDSAVYLCASSSRQGDYGYTFGSGTRLTVV.

The chain has TRBV30 and TRBJ1-4; D gene uncertain. The germline CDR1 and CDR2 sequences are GTSNPN and SVGIG (reference sequence). The length of the CDR3 is 12 residues. Between the trimmed V and J ends, which lost 2 bases and 8 bases, there was a span of 9 bases. The CDR3, as DNA: TGTGCCTGGAGTTCGAGGGAAGAAAAACTGTTTTTT. The encoded protein is CAWSSREEKLFF.

The rearrangement links TRBV6-5 to TRBJ2-7; TRBD1 aligns across 10 bases. The germline CDR1 and CDR2 sequences are MNHEY and SVGAGI. J gave up 2 bases and V 6 bases, and 7 bases lay outside the gene matches. The CDR3 length is 15 residues. CDR3 nucleotides: TGTGCCAGCAGCGAGGGACAGGGGAAACCCTACGAGCAGTACTTC. It is translated as CASSEGQGKPYEQYF.

This chain joins TRBV4-2 and TRBJ1-5; TRBD1 might be the D (6 bases). The CDR3 length is 16 residues. V lost 4 bases to trimming and J lost 3 bases, with 16 bases between them. Looked up from germline, CDR1 is LGHNA and CDR2 is YNFKEQ. CDR3 in amino acids: CASSLLWGLNNQPQHF. CDR3 DNA: TGTGCCAGCAGCCTCCTCTGGGGGCTTAACAATCAGCCCCAGCATTTT.

V gene TRBV7-2 combines with J gene TRBJ2-3; 10 nucleotides match TRBD2. The CDR3 contains 18 residues. V was clipped by 1 base and J by 1 base; unmatched bases: 8. Germline V gene lookup returns CDR1 SGHTA and CDR2 FQGNSA. CDR3 residues: CASSLGQRAGGGTDTQYF. The CDR3 bases are TGTGCCAGCAGCTTAGGTCAGAGAGCGGGAGGGGGCACAGATACGCAGTATTTT.

This chain's CDR3 is CASSLRGQDGEAFF. The DNA of the CDR3 is TGTGCCAGCAGCTTAAGGGGACAGGACGGTGAAGCTTTCTTT. The gene calls are TRBV11-2 and TRBJ1-1; 8 bases map to TRBD1. The CDR3 totals 14 residues. V lost 2 bases, J lost 7 bases, and 6 bases stayed unmatched. Per the germline V gene, CDR1 is SGHAT and CDR2 is FQNNGV.

V is TRBV28 and J is TRBJ1-1, with no clear D. Germline CDR1 is MDHEN and CDR2 is SYDVKM. This CDR3 comprises 14 residues. V was shortened by 3 bases and J by 0 bases, with 8 bases between the two germline ends. The CDR3 is CASSLRRLNTEAFF. CDR3 nucleotide sequence: TGTGCCAGCAGTTTGAGGAGATTGAACACTGAAGCTTTCTTT.

This chain uses TRBV6-5 with TRBJ2-7, with 9 bases matching TRBD2. J was trimmed by 2 bases and V by 7 bases; bases with no gene match: 9. CDR1 MNHEY and CDR2 SVGAGI come from the germline V gene. This CDR3 region has 15 residues. The CDR3, as DNA: TGTGCCAGCACCGCTGAGCTAGCGGGAACCTACGAGCAGTACTTC. Its protein product is CASTAELAGTYEQYF.

A few counts support this clone. V usage is TRBV10-1 and J usage is TRBJ2-3, with a possible D match to TRBD2 (6 bases). The length of the CDR3 is 16 residues. V gave up 4 bases and J gave up 4 bases, with 18 bases separating them. CDR1 WNHNN and CDR2 SYGVQD come from the germline V gene (reference sequence). DNA for the CDR3: TGCGCCAGCAGTGGCGGGACGCCCGAAGGAGCAGATACGCAGTATTTT. Encoded protein: CASSGGTPEGADTQYF.

The CDR3 coding sequence is TGTGCCAGCAGCCAAGTATCCGGCACTGAAGCTTTCTTT. Its translation is CASSQVSGTEAFF. The V and J genes are TRBV3-1 (or the pseudogene TRBV3-2) and TRBJ1-1, with D uncertain. This CDR3 has 13 residues. V lost 1 base and J lost 4, with 7 bases in between. The germline gives CDR1 LGHDT, CDR2 YNNKEL (reference sequence).

The DNA for the CDR3 is TGTGCCAGCAGCTTAAGGCTAGCGGGAACGAGCACAGATACGCAGTATTTT. Translating gives CASSLRLAGTSTDTQYF. The chain joins TRBV7-2 to TRBJ2-3, with 9 positions matching TRBD2. Unmatched junction bases numbered 6, after V lost 2 bases and J lost 0 bases. The CDR3 is 17 residues long. Germline assignment: CDR1 SGHTA and CDR2 FQGNSA.

The chain has TRBV2 and TRBJ1-5; TRBD1 aligns across 7 bases. This CDR3 region has 14 residues. CDR1 is SNHLY and CDR2 is FYNNEI in the germline V gene. V gave up 6 bases and J gave up 9 bases; unmatched junction bases: 11. The CDR3 is CASRRTGDGGPQHF. CDR3 nucleotide sequence: TGTGCCAGCAGGAGGACAGGAGACGGGGGGCCCCAGCATTTT.

Here the CDR3 DNA reads TGTGCCTGGCGTCAAACAGGCTCTGGAAACACCATATATTTT. Translating gives CAWRQTGSGNTIYF. V usage is TRBV30 and J usage is TRBJ1-3; D may be TRBD1 (5 bases). This CDR3 spans 14 amino acids. V dropped 5 bases and J dropped 0 bases, with 11 bases sitting between them. The germline V gene encodes CDR1 GTSNPN and CDR2 SVGIG (reference sequence).